Presented here are 9 T cell receptor beta chains from one specimen sequenced in a study of T cells in localized non-small cell lung cancer. Only in-frame clones appear in the TCRdb table, and some are missing; sequencing was by immunoSEQ multiplex PCR. Of about 59,000 clones in the sample, about nine tenths were seen once. The input for sequencing was peripheral blood, taken before any cancer treatment. The source is a woman between 40 and 69 years old with stage I lung adenocarcinoma.

The chain links TRBV2 to TRBJ1-2, with a tentative D call TRBD1 (5 bases). This CDR3 is built from 12 residues. CDR1 and CDR2 from the germline V gene are SNHLY and FYNNEI. Trimming shortened V by 5 bases and J by 6 bases, and 10 bases separated the two germline ends. CDR3: CASSTRGDGYTF. CDR3 bases: TGTGCCAGCAGTACTCGGGGGGATGGCTACACCTTC.

This clone showed up just a few times. This sequence joins TRBV2 and TRBJ2-7; D is perhaps TRBD1 (5 bases). This CDR3 has 14 residues. Germline lookup yields CDR1 SNHLY and CDR2 FYNNEI. Trimming took 6 bases from V and 5 from J, leaving 17 bases between them. The CDR3 DNA sequence: TGTGCCAGCAGCACCGGACAACAAAGCCACGAGCAGTACTTC. It yields the protein CASSTGQQSHEQYF. Drawing the rest from reference TRBV2 and TRBJ2-7, the complete variable domain is EPEVTQTPSHQVTQMGQEVILRCVPISNHLYFYWYRQILGQKVEFLVSFYNNEISEKSEIFDDQFSVERPDGSNFTLKIRSTKLEDSAMYFCASSTGQQSHEQYFGPGTRLTVT.

The chain links TRBV2 to TRBJ2-7; TRBD1 is a possible D gene (5 bases). Germline V lookup: CDR1 SNHLY, CDR2 FYNNEI. The CDR3 sequence is 14 residues long. Trimming took off 5 bases at V and 4 bases at J, with 15 bases between the two ends. CDR3 sequence: CASSYITQGYEQYF. The CDR3 coding sequence is TGTGCCAGCAGTTATATAACTCAGGGTTACGAGCAGTACTTC. The full variable domain, in which reference TRBV2 and TRBJ2-7 provide the parts outside the CDR3, is EPEVTQTPSHQVTQMGQEVILRCVPISNHLYFYWYRQILGQKVEFLVSFYNNEISEKSEIFDDQFSVERPDGSNFTLKIRSTKLEDSAMYFCASSYITQGYEQYFGPGTRLTVT.

The chain couples TRBV28 to TRBJ1-5; 9 bases are a match to TRBD1. The CDR3 consists of 15 residues. The ends lost 1 base at V and 4 bases at J; junction bases unmatched: 2. Germline V gene data show CDR1 as MDHEN and CDR2 as SYDVKM. The CDR3 region is CASSLLGQGNQPQHF. The CDR3 coding sequence is TGTGCCAGCAGTTTATTGGGACAGGGTAATCAGCCCCAGCATTTT.

The genes are TRBV4-2 and TRBJ2-7; possible D gene TRBD1, 6 bases. V dropped 4 bases and J dropped 5 bases, with 15 bases sitting between them. The V gene's germline CDR1 is LGHNA and CDR2 YNFKEQ. CDR3 length: 14 amino acids. CDR3 nucleotides: TGTGCCAGCAGCCTAACTTTACAGGGTGACGAGCAGTACTTC. It translates to CASSLTLQGDEQYF.

V is TRBV18 and J is TRBJ1-1, with 9 bases fitting TRBD1. The length of the CDR3 is 16 residues. CDR1 is KGHSH and CDR2 is LQKENI in the germline V gene. V shed 3 bases and J 6 bases; nucleotides not matched to a gene: 11. This CDR3 is CASSPAPDRGIAEAFF. CDR3 in DNA: TGTGCCAGCTCACCCGCCCCGGACAGGGGAATTGCTGAAGCTTTCTTT.

V and J are TRBV25-1 and TRBJ1-5; no clear D gene. V lost 0 bases, J lost 0 bases, and 0 bases lay in between. Per the germline V gene, CDR1 is MGHDK and CDR2 is SYGVNS. The CDR3 consists of 13 residues. Here the CDR3 reads CASSEYSNQPQHF. The CDR3, as DNA: TGTGCCAGCAGTGAATATAGCAATCAGCCCCAGCATTTT.

The gene calls are TRBV6-1 and TRBJ2-3, with 9 bases that match TRBD2. CDR1 and CDR2 (germline): MNHNS, SASEGT. J lost 6 bases, V lost 7 bases, and 11 bases had no gene match. The CDR3 consists of 15 residues. CDR3 sequence (DNA): TGTGCCAGCATTCGGGCGGCGGGGGGGCCTGATACGCAGTATTTT. Protein product: CASIRAAGGPDTQYF.

J is TRBJ2-1 and V is TRBV7-2, with no clear D. Trimming removed 5 bases at V and 9 bases at J, with 11 bases between. This CDR3 region has 12 residues. Germline CDR1 reads SGHTA; CDR2 reads FQGNSA. This CDR3 reads CASSRSAIEQFF. CDR3 nucleotide sequence: TGTGCCAGCAGCCGGTCGGCAATTGAGCAGTTCTTC.